This TCR beta chain was found in a study of vaccination effects on CD4 cells after COVID-19. Study at large: Samples taken from a few convalescent patients early and late after vaccination were obtained. General study findings and limits: Missing from the study were early post-infection timepoints, and its convalescent patients were few.

Antigen-specific CD4+ T cell clonotypes were called by their expansion after viral peptide-pool culture in ViraFEST. Culturing for roughly 10 days preceded CD4+ T cell isolation. This person's SARS-CoV-2 infection, confirmed by PCR, occurred between March and December 2020. BNT162b2 vaccine or mRNA-1273 vaccine was given to participants in two doses. On day 3 and again on day 7, half the medium was replaced with IL-2 medium. Profiling relied on immunoSEQ multiplex PCR, and the TCRdb table lists in-frame clones only, not all of them. The table shows 15,000 or so clones, with around 78% occurring only once. Germline V lookup: CDR1 SGDLS, CDR2 YYNGEE. The CDR3 is 15 amino acids. Germline trimming cut 4 bases from V and 0 bases from J; bases unmatched to any gene: 6. On this clone itself: The antigen is undetermined.

This specimen was CD4+ T cells from PBMCs cultured with HCoV-NL63 spike peptides, taken after COVID-19 vaccination. This receptor was taken from a human donor who had a prior SARS-CoV-2 infection. The rearrangement links TRBV9 to TRBJ2-7, with 8 bases identical to TRBD1. This CDR3 is CASSKGQASSYEQYF. Here the CDR3 DNA reads TGTGCCAGCAGCAAGGGACAGGCGAGCTCCTACGAGCAGTACTTC. Supplemented by reference TRBV9 and TRBJ2-7, the full variable domain reads DSGVTQTPKHLITATGQRVTLRCSPRSGDLSVYWYQQSLDQGLQFLIQYYNGEERAKGNILERFSAQQFPDLHSELNLSSLELGDSALYFCASSKGQASSYEQYFGPGTRLTVT.